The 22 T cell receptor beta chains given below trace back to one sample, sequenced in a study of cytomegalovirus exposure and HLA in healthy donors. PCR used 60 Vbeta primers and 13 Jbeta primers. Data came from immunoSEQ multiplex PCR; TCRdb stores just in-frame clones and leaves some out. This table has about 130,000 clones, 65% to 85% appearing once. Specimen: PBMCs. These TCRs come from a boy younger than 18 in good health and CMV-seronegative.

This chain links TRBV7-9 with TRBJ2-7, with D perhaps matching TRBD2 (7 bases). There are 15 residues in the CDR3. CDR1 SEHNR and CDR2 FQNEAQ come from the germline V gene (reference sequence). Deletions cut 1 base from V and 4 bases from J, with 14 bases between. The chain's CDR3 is CASSLEGEGEYEQYF. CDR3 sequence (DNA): TGTGCCAGCAGCTTAGAGGGGGAGGGGGAGTACGAGCAGTACTTC.

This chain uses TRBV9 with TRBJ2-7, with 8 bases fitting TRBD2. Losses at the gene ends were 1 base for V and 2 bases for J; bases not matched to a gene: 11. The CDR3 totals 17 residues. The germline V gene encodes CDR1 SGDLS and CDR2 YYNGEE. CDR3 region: CASSVFSGSTQAYEQYF. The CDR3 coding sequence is TGTGCCAGCAGCGTATTCAGCGGGAGCACGCAGGCCTACGAGCAGTACTTC.

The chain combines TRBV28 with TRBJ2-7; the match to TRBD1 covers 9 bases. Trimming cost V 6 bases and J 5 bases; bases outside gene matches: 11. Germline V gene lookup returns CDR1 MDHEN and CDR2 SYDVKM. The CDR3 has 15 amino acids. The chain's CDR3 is CASSPGQGMSNEQYF. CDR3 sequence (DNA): TGTGCCAGCAGCCCCGGACAGGGGATGTCGAACGAGCAGTACTTC.

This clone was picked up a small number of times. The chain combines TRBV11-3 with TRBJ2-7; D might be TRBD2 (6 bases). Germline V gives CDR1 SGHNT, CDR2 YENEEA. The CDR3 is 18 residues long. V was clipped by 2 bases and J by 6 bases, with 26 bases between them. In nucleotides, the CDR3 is TGTGCCAGCAGCTTATACCCCTCTGGCGGGAAGATACTAGGCGAGCAGTACTTC. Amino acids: CASSLYPSGGKILGEQYF.

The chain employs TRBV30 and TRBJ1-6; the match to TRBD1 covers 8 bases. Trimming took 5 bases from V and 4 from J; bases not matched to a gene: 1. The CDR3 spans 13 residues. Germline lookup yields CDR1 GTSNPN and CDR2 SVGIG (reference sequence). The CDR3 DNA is TGTGCCTGGCAGGGGGCTTATAATTCACCCCTCCACTTT. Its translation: CAWQGAYNSPLHF. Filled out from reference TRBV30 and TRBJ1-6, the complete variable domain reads SQTIHQWPATLVQPVGSPLSLECTVEGTSNPNLYWYRQAAGRGLQLLFYSVGIGQISSEVPQNLSASRPQDRQFILSSKKLLLSDSGFYLCAWQGAYNSPLHFGNGTRLTVT.

CDR3 amino acids: CASSLRGLSYEQYF. DNA of the CDR3: TGTGCCAGCAGTTTGAGGGGGCTATCCTACGAGCAGTACTTC. This chain joins TRBV28 and TRBJ2-7; TRBD1 matches 7 bases. Germline V gives CDR1 MDHEN, CDR2 SYDVKM. The CDR3 is made up of 14 amino acids. Germline trimming cut 3 bases from V and 1 base from J; bases unmatched to any gene: 3.

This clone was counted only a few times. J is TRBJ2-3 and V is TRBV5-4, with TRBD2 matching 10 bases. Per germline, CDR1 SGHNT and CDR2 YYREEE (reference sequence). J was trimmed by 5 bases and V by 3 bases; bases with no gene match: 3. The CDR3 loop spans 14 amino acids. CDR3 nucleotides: TGTGCCAGCAGCTCATTAGCGGGAGGAGATACGCAGTATTTT. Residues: CASSSLAGGDTQYF.

DNA for the CDR3: TGTGCCAGCAGCGCAGGGACAGCCGAGCAGTACTTC. This codes for CASSAGTAEQYF. The chain is built from TRBV5-4 and TRBJ2-7; TRBD1 matches at 7 bases. The J segment lost 6 bases and the V segment lost 4 bases, leaving 4 bases of the junction unmatched. The CDR3 consists of 12 residues. Looked up from germline, CDR1 is SGHNT and CDR2 is YYREEE (reference sequence).

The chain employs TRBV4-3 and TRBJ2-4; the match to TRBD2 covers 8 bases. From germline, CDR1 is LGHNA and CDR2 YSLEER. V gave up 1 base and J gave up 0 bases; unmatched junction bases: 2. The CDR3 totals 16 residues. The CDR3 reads CASSQGLALAKNIQYF. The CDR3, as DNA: TGCGCCAGCAGCCAAGGACTAGCGCTAGCCAAAAACATTCAGTACTTC.

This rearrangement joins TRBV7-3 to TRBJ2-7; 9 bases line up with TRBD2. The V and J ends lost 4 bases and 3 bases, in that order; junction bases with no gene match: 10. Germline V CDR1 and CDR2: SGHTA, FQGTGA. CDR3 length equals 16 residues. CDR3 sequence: CASSSRLADYYYEQYF. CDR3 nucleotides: TGTGCCAGCAGCTCCCGACTAGCGGATTACTACTACGAGCAGTACTTC.

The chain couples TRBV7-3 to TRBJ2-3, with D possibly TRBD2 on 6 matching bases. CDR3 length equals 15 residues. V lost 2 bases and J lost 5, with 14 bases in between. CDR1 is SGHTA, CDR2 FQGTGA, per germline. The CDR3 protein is CASSLRGGTGDTQYF. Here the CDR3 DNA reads TGTGCCAGCAGCTTACGGGGCGGGACGGGAGATACGCAGTATTTT.

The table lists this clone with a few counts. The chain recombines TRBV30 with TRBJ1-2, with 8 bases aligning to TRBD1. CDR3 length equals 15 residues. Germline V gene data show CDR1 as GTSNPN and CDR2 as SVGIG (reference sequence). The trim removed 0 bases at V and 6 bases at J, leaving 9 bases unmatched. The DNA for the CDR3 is TGTGCCTGGAGTGTACTTACAGGGGGGGTACATGGCTACACCTTC. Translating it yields CAWSVLTGGVHGYTF.

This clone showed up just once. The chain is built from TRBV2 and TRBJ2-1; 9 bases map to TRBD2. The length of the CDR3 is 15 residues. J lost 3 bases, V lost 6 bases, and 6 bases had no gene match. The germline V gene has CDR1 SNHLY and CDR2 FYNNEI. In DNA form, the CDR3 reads TGTGCCAGCAGCGACCGACTAGCGGTCTACAATGAGCAGTTCTTC. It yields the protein CASSDRLAVYNEQFF.

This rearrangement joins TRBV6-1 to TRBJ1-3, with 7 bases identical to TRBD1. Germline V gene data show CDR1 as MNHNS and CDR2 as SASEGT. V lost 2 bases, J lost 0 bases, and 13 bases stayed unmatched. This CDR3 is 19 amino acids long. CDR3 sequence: CASSELMDRLASSGNTIYF. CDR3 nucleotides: TGTGCCAGCAGTGAACTTATGGACAGGCTGGCGAGCTCTGGAAACACCATATATTTT.

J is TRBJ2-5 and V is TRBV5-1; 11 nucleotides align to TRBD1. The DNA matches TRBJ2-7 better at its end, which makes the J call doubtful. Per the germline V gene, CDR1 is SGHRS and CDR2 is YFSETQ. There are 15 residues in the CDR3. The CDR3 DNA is TGCGCCAGCAGCTTGGTTGGGACAGGGGGGGACGAGCAGTACTTC. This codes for CASSLVGTGGDEQYF.

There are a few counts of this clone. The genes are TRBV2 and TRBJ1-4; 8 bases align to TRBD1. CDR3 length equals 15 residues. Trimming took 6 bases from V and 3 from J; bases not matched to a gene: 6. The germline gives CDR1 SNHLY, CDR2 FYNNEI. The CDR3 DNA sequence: TGTGCCAGCAGCCTCCAGGGGGCGTCTAATGAAAAACTGTTTTTT. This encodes CASSLQGASNEKLFF.

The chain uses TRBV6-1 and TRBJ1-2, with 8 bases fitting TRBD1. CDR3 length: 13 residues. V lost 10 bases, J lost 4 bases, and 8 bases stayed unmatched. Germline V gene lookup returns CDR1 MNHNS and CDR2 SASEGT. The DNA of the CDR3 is TGTGCCACCAGATCCGGGACAGGCTATGGCTACACCTTC. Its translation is CATRSGTGYGYTF.

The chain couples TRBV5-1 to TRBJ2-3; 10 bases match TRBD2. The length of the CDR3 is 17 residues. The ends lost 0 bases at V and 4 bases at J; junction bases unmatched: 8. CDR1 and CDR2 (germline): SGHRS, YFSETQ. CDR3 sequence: CASSLGLAGPRSDTQYF. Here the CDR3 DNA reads TGCGCCAGCAGCTTGGGACTAGCGGGCCCCAGGTCAGATACGCAGTATTTT. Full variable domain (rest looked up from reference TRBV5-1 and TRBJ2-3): KAGVTQTPRYLIKTRGQQVTLSCSPISGHRSVSWYQQTPGQGLQFLFEYFSETQRNKGNFPGRFSGRQFSNSRSEMNVSTLELGDSALYLCASSLGLAGPRSDTQYFGPGTRLTVL.

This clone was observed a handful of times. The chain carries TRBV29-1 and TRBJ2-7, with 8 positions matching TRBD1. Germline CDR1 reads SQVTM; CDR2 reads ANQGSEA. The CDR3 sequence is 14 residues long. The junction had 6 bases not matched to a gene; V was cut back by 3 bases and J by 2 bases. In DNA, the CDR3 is TGCAGCGTTGAGGTGGACAGGGACCCCTACGAGCAGTACTTC. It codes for CSVEVDRDPYEQYF.

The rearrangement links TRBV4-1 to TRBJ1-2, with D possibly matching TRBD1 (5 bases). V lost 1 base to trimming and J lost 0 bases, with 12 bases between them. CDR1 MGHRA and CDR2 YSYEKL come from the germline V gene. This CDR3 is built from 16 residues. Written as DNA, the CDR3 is TGCGCCAGCAGCCAAGGGTGGGGCACAGCTAACTATGGCTACACCTTC. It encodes CASSQGWGTANYGYTF.

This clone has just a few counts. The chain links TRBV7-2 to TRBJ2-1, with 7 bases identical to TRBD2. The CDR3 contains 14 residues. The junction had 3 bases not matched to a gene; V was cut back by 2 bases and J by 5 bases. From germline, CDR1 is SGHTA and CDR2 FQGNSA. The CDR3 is CASSLLAAHNEQFF. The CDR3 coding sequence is TGTGCCAGCAGCTTACTAGCGGCCCACAATGAGCAGTTCTTC.

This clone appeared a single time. The CDR3 protein is CASSPSGANVLTF. CDR3 nucleotide sequence: TGTGCCAGCAGTCCTTCTGGGGCCAACGTCCTGACTTTC. The rearrangement joins TRBV27 to TRBJ2-6; no firm D call. In germline, CDR1 is MNHEY, CDR2 SMNVEV (reference sequence). V lost 5 bases, J lost 1 base, and 3 bases lay in between. This CDR3 comprises 13 residues.